These 5 T cell receptor beta chains were all obtained from the same sample, sequenced in a study of OX40 agonist ivuxolimab in advanced cancers. The protocol used for the library was the immunoSEQ multiplex PCR assay. Entries here come from immuneACCESS through TCRdb and include only in-frame sequences with V and J called. Some clones fail to appear in such tables; in the studies checked, an unresolved V gene covers under half of the shortfall, and the cause of the remainder is unknown. The sample yields 65,000 to 95,000 clones; around 90% were counted once. Of the sample, around 0.19% falls within the top ten clones. Material: CD4+ or CD8+ T cells sorted from blood, obtained in a trial of the OX40 agonist ivuxolimab. The receptors were sampled from an adult with an advanced solid tumor such as melanoma, head and neck, liver or kidney cancer.

This clone appeared a single time. This rearrangement joins TRBV29-1 to TRBJ2-7; tentative D call: TRBD1 (6 bases). Germline lookup yields CDR1 SQVTM and CDR2 ANQGSEA. The germline V and J ends were trimmed by 5 bases and 0 bases, with 8 bases remaining between them. This CDR3 is 12 amino acids long. DNA for the CDR3: TGCAGCGTTTCGGACAGCTCCTACGAGCAGTACTTC. Its translation: CSVSDSSYEQYF.

J is TRBJ2-3 and V is TRBV2; 8 bases are shared with TRBD1. Germline V gene sequence: CDR1 SNHLY, CDR2 FYNNEI. With 8 bases clipped from V and 6 bases from J, the junction kept 7 bases outside the gene matches. This CDR3 has 13 residues. The CDR3 region has the DNA TGTGCCAGCTCTCAGGGGGCGCCGGATACGCAGTATTTT. It codes for CASSQGAPDTQYF.

This clone showed up just once. The J gene is TRBJ2-7, the V gene TRBV5-1; D might be TRBD2 (5 bases). The CDR3 is 14 residues long. V dropped 2 bases and J dropped 0 bases, with 9 bases sitting between them. Germline CDR1 is SGHRS and CDR2 is YFSETQ. The CDR3 is CASSFLASSYEQYF. In nucleotides, the CDR3 is TGCGCCAGCAGCTTTTTAGCGAGCTCCTACGAGCAGTACTTC.

This clone was counted a few times. This chain connects TRBV9 to TRBJ1-1; D remains ambiguous. The V end lost 4 bases, the J end lost 4 bases, and 14 bases lay between the germline ends. CDR1 SGDLS and CDR2 YYNGEE come from the germline V gene. This CDR3 comprises 14 residues. The CDR3 sequence: CASSPRGRITEAFF. The CDR3 DNA is TGTGCCAGCAGCCCCCGGGGAAGGATCACTGAAGCTTTCTTT.

This rearrangement joins TRBV5-4 to TRBJ1-3; D unclear. There are 17 residues in the CDR3. The germline gives CDR1 SGHNT, CDR2 YYREEE (reference sequence). V dropped 4 bases and J dropped 0 bases, with 17 bases sitting between them. The CDR3 region is CASSDYGKGRSGNTIYF. The CDR3 DNA follows: TGTGCCAGCAGCGATTACGGGAAGGGCCGCTCTGGAAACACCATATATTTT.